The 28 T cell receptor beta chains given below trace back to one sample, sequenced in a study of cytomegalovirus exposure and HLA in healthy donors. With 60 Vbeta and 13 Jbeta primers, the PCR was carried out. Clones were read by immunoSEQ multiplex PCR, and TCRdb kept only the in-frame ones, dropping some. The data contain some 200,000 clones, 70% of them singletons. What was sequenced was PBMCs. These receptors all come from a man between 40 and 49 years old in good health and CMV-seropositive.

V gene TRBV27 combines with J gene TRBJ2-1; TRBD1 agrees at 8 bases. Per the germline V gene, CDR1 is MNHEY and CDR2 is SMNVEV (reference sequence). The junction had 4 bases not matched to a gene; V was cut back by 4 bases and J by 2 bases. The CDR3 contains 15 residues. This chain's CDR3 is CASSSTDRAYNEQFF. CDR3 DNA sequence: TGTGCCAGCAGTTCGACGGACAGGGCCTACAATGAGCAGTTCTTC.

The V call is TRBV21-1, the J call TRBJ2-3; the tabulated D call, TRBD2, remains unverified against the DNA. TRBV21-1 is a documented pseudogene. The CDR3 has 16 amino acids. The DNA of the CDR3 is TGTGCCAGCACCCCCCTCGGACTAGCGGGGGAAGATACGCAGTATTTT. Translation: CASTPLGLAGEDTQYF.

This rearrangement joins TRBV10-1 to TRBJ2-3; 8 positions match TRBD1. From germline, CDR1 is WNHNN and CDR2 SYGVQD (reference sequence). CDR3 length: 16 residues. The V and J ends lost 0 bases and 4 bases, in that order; junction bases with no gene match: 6. The CDR3 loop reads CASSESMLQGADTQYF. DNA for the CDR3: TGCGCCAGCAGTGAGTCGATGTTACAGGGGGCAGATACGCAGTATTTT.

This chain uses TRBV6-5 with TRBJ1-2; D possibly corresponds to TRBD1 (6 bases). CDR3 size: 14 residues. Germline V gene lookup returns CDR1 MNHEY and CDR2 SVGAGI. V was trimmed by 6 bases and J by 7 bases, leaving 18 bases between them. CDR3 nucleotide sequence: TGTGCCAGCAGCTACCGGGGGGCCACGCGTGGCTACACCTTC. Protein product: CASSYRGATRGYTF.

The V and J genes are TRBV2 and TRBJ2-5; 8 bases fit TRBD2. Germline CDR1 is SNHLY and CDR2 is FYNNEI. CDR3 length: 13 amino acids. Trimming cost V 8 bases and J 2 bases; bases outside gene matches: 4. In nucleotides, the CDR3 is TGTGCCAGCTATGCGGGGGGACAAGAGACCCAGTACTTC. Translation gives CASYAGGQETQYF.

The chain has TRBV5-4 and TRBJ1-5; 7 nucleotides match TRBD1. After removal of 5 bases from V and 7 bases from J, the junction contained 9 bases not matched to a gene. CDR1 SGHNT and CDR2 YYREEE come from the germline V gene (reference sequence). The CDR3 spans 14 residues. In DNA form, the CDR3 reads TGTGCCAGCAGTTTGCAGGGGGATGGACAGCCCCAGCATTTT. The encoded protein is CASSLQGDGQPQHF.

This chain connects TRBV2 to TRBJ1-5; no clear D gene. The germline gives CDR1 SNHLY, CDR2 FYNNEI. CDR3 length equals 13 residues. V dropped 4 bases and J dropped 3 bases, with 7 bases sitting between them. CDR3 region: CASSADINQPQHF. The CDR3 DNA reads as TGTGCCAGCAGTGCCGACATCAATCAGCCCCAGCATTTT.

This chain joins TRBV19 and TRBJ2-1; TRBD2 is a possible D gene (5 bases). The CDR3 length is 14 residues. Between the trimmed V and J ends, which lost 1 base and 2 bases, there was a span of 6 bases. The germline CDR1 and CDR2 sequences are LNHDA and SQIVND (reference sequence). CDR3 coding DNA: TGTGCCAGTAGTATAGGGGAGCCCTACAATGAGCAGTTCTTC. Translating it yields CASSIGEPYNEQFF.

The chain combines TRBV5-8 with TRBJ1-3, with a possible D match to TRBD1 (5 bases). The V and J ends lost 0 bases and 3 bases respectively, with 16 bases between them. The CDR3 is 17 residues long. The V gene's germline CDR1 is SGHTS and CDR2 YDEGEE. The CDR3 reads CASSLEVGRNVGNTIYF. DNA of the CDR3: TGTGCCAGCAGCTTGGAGGTGGGGCGGAATGTTGGAAACACCATATATTTT.

The gene calls are TRBV7-9 and TRBJ2-5; D may be TRBD1 (5 bases). V lost 8 bases, J lost 9 bases, and 25 bases lay in between. Germline values: CDR1 SEHNR, CDR2 FQNEAQ (reference sequence). This CDR3 spans 15 amino acids. The CDR3 region is CASGSSQGWLGSQYF. DNA for the CDR3: TGTGCCAGCGGCTCATCCCAGGGATGGCTCGGGTCCCAGTACTTC.

The chain couples TRBV27 to TRBJ1-5; 9 bases fit TRBD1. The J segment lost 5 bases and the V segment lost 5 bases, leaving 10 bases of the junction unmatched. The CDR3 consists of 16 residues. The V gene's germline CDR1 is MNHEY and CDR2 SMNVEV (reference sequence). Here the CDR3 reads CASSPLGQGSYQPQHF. In DNA form, the CDR3 reads TGTGCCAGCAGTCCCCTGGGACAGGGTTCTTATCAGCCCCAGCATTTT.

There are a few counts of this clone. The chain carries TRBV7-3 and TRBJ2-7; 11 bases are shared with TRBD1. Germline values: CDR1 SGHTA, CDR2 FQGTGA. Trimming cost V 5 bases and J 5 bases; bases outside gene matches: 8. The CDR3 spans 15 residues. CDR3 DNA sequence: TGTGCCAGCAGCCGCGGACAGGGGGCTTCCCACGAGCAGTACTTC. Residues: CASSRGQGASHEQYF.

This chain uses TRBV10-3 with TRBJ1-1; no clear D. V was clipped by 7 bases and J by 2 bases, with 11 bases between them. CDR1 is ENHRY and CDR2 is SYGVKD in the germline V gene. The CDR3 spans 13 residues. CDR3 in amino acids: CAINGWANTEAFF. The CDR3 DNA sequence: TGTGCCATCAATGGTTGGGCTAACACTGAAGCTTTCTTT.

This clone was counted a few times. This chain joins TRBV7-9 and TRBJ1-2; 9 bases align to TRBD1. Germline V gives CDR1 SEHNR, CDR2 FQNEAQ (reference sequence). CDR3 length equals 12 residues. With 6 bases clipped from V and 7 bases from J, the junction kept 3 bases outside the gene matches. Written as DNA, the CDR3 is TGTGCCAGCAGACGGACAGGGGCTGGCTACACCTTC. It specifies CASRRTGAGYTF.

The V call is TRBV28, the J call TRBJ1-5; D might be TRBD1 (6 bases). The germline V gene encodes CDR1 MDHEN and CDR2 SYDVKM. The CDR3 sequence is 16 residues long. V lost 4 bases and J lost 6, with 19 bases in between. As DNA, the CDR3 is TGTGCCAGCAGTTATGACAGGAATCGAGGGAGTCAGCCCCAGCATTTT. It specifies CASSYDRNRGSQPQHF.

This clone was seen once. The V and J genes are TRBV5-8 and TRBJ1-5; 7 bases are shared with TRBD1. V gave up 4 bases and J gave up 3 bases; unmatched junction bases: 7. This CDR3 spans 15 amino acids. Per germline, CDR1 SGHTS and CDR2 YDEGEE. In DNA, the CDR3 is TGTGCCAGCAGCCGCCGGGGACAGTACAATCAGCCCCAGCATTTT. This translates into CASSRRGQYNQPQHF.

The chain carries TRBV6-5 and TRBJ1-2; 8 nucleotides match TRBD1. V was clipped by 6 bases and J by 4 bases; unmatched bases: 10. The CDR3 loop spans 15 amino acids. Germline V gives CDR1 MNHEY, CDR2 SVGAGI. CDR3 DNA: TGTGCCAGCAGGGAGGGGCAGGGGGCGGGCTATGGCTACACCTTC. Protein: CASREGQGAGYGYTF.

This clone was recorded once. The chain combines TRBV2 with TRBJ1-1; no clear D. Germline V gene lookup returns CDR1 SNHLY and CDR2 FYNNEI. Trimming removed 11 bases at V and 1 base at J, with 11 bases between. CDR3 size: 12 residues. The CDR3 sequence is CAGRAGNTEAFF. The CDR3, as DNA: TGTGCCGGAAGAGCGGGGAACACTGAAGCTTTCTTT.

The chain is built from TRBV9 and TRBJ2-3, with 8 bases fitting TRBD1. V lost 3 bases, J lost 4 bases, and 10 bases stayed unmatched. CDR1 and CDR2 (germline): SGDLS, YYNGEE. The CDR3 runs 16 residues. The CDR3 coding sequence is TGTGCCAGCAGCGCCTTGACAGGGGATAGGTCAGATACGCAGTATTTT. It is translated as CASSALTGDRSDTQYF.

The V gene is TRBV5-1, the J gene TRBJ2-7; D call uncertain. The CDR3 totals 14 residues. Germline values: CDR1 SGHRS, CDR2 YFSETQ. Trimming cost V 4 bases and J 2 bases, with 13 bases left between them. The CDR3 here is CASSAAEWTYEQYF. The DNA of the CDR3 is TGCGCCAGCAGCGCCGCGGAGTGGACCTACGAGCAGTACTTC.

Worth noting for this clone: The sample holds other DNA sequences that translate to the same CDR3. The rearrangement uses TRBV6-5 and TRBJ1-1; 7 nucleotides align to TRBD1. The CDR3 sequence is 15 residues long. In germline, CDR1 is MNHEY, CDR2 SVGAGI. V lost 6 bases and J lost 0; bases outside the gene matches: 7. CDR3 residues: CASSPRDRMNTEAFF. CDR3 in DNA: TGTGCCAGCAGCCCCCGGGACAGAATGAACACTGAAGCTTTCTTT.

The chain employs TRBV15 and TRBJ2-5; TRBD2 agrees at 11 bases. This CDR3 is built from 17 residues. V was clipped by 0 bases and J by 1 base; unmatched bases: 4. Germline CDR1 LNHNV, CDR2 YYDKDF (reference sequence). The CDR3 loop reads CATSRDGTSGPQETQYF. The CDR3 DNA follows: TGTGCCACCAGCAGAGATGGGACTAGCGGCCCCCAAGAGACCCAGTACTTC. Drawing the rest from reference TRBV15 and TRBJ2-5, the complete variable domain is DAMVIQNPRYQVTQFGKPVTLSCSQTLNHNVMYWYQQKSSQAPKLLFHYYDKDFNNEADTPDNFQSRRPNTSFCFLDIRSPGLGDTAMYLCATSRDGTSGPQETQYFGPGTRLLVL.

This clone was counted a few times. The chain carries TRBV7-8 and TRBJ1-1; TRBD1 might be the D (5 bases). Trimming left V 5 bases short and J 7 bases short, with 11 bases between. The CDR3 has 12 residues. The germline V gene encodes CDR1 SGHVS and CDR2 FQNEAQ. The CDR3 is CASSPRQREAFF. The CDR3 DNA reads TGTGCCAGCAGCCCCCGACAGCGTGAAGCTTTCTTT.

This chain links TRBV6-1 with TRBJ1-1, with a tentative D call TRBD1 (5 bases). Germline loops: CDR1 MNHNS, CDR2 SASEGT. The CDR3 length is 13 residues. V was pared by 3 bases and J by 11 bases, with 16 bases between. The CDR3 loop reads CASSEPGLPRAFF. The CDR3 DNA follows: TGTGCCAGCAGTGAGCCGGGACTGCCCAGGGCTTTCTTT.

The chain links TRBV6-1 to TRBJ1-6; tentatively, D is TRBD1 (6 bases). There are 18 residues in the CDR3. The V gene's germline CDR1 is MNHNS and CDR2 SASEGT. Deletions cut 4 bases from V and 5 bases from J, with 21 bases between. The CDR3 bases are TGTGCCAGCAGTGCCCGGGGGGGAACAGGGAGCAATAATTCACCCCTCCACTTT. This sequence encodes CASSARGGTGSNNSPLHF.

The chain links TRBV28 to TRBJ2-1; D gene ambiguous. V was cut by 6 bases and J by 8 bases, with 8 bases left in between. There are 11 residues in the CDR3. The germline V gene has CDR1 MDHEN and CDR2 SYDVKM. CDR3 sequence reads: CASSPRYEQFF. The CDR3 nucleotides are TGTGCCAGCAGCCCCCGTTATGAGCAGTTCTTC.

This sequence joins TRBV29-1 and TRBJ2-5, with a possible D match to TRBD1 (6 bases). Trimming cost V 5 bases and J 2 bases, with 18 bases left between them. Germline V lookup: CDR1 SQVTM, CDR2 ANQGSEA. This CDR3 comprises 15 residues. The CDR3 loop reads CSVLPQGSGQETQYF. The CDR3, as DNA: TGCAGCGTTCTTCCCCAGGGGAGTGGTCAAGAGACCCAGTACTTC.

The chain carries TRBV18 and TRBJ1-2, with TRBD1 as a possible D gene (5 bases). The CDR3 runs to 14 residues. Germline-derived CDR1 and CDR2 are KGHSH and LQKENI. With 3 bases removed from V and 4 bases from J, the gap between germline ends came to 12 bases. Written as DNA, the CDR3 is TGTGCCAGCTCACCCGGGGCGGAGGGCTATGGCTACACCTTC. It yields the protein CASSPGAEGYGYTF.